This T cell receptor (beta chain) was observed in a study of cytomegalovirus exposure and HLA in healthy donors. As to this clone: Its antigen is unidentified.

General observations from the study: Most of the CMV-associated TCR beta chains (in a later analysis) appeared to be HLA-restricted. Among the CMV-associated chains, a few were confirmed in vitro as specific for CMV antigens.

In germline, CDR1 is GTSNPN, CDR2 SVGIG (reference sequence). Unmatched junction bases numbered 11, after V lost 0 bases and J lost 15 bases. This CDR3 region has 14 residues. The PCR used 60 Vbeta and 13 Jbeta primers. Profiling relied on immunoSEQ multiplex PCR, and the TCRdb table lists in-frame clones only, not all of them. The sample lists fewer than 200,000 clones, about 85% occurring once. The receptor was isolated from a woman aged 50 to 65 in good health and CMV-seropositive. This chain connects TRBV30 to TRBJ2-1; 10 nucleotides match TRBD2. The specimen was PBMCs. CDR3 in amino acids: CAWSVAIAGGRAFF. CDR3 nucleotides: TGTGCCTGGAGTGTCGCAATAGCGGGGGGTCGTGCGTTCTTC.